The 13 T cell receptor beta chains below were found in one sample sequenced in a study of technical replicates of blood from a handful of donors. The method was immunoSEQ multiplex PCR; TCRdb's version includes in-frame clones alone and lacks a portion of them. In the table there are 70,000 to 75,000 clones, 95% of which are singletons. Sequencing was performed on T cells isolated from PBMCs. Receptors originate from a human donor in good health.

This chain uses TRBV15 with TRBJ1-5; D unresolved. Germline values: CDR1 LNHNV, CDR2 YYDKDF (reference sequence). This CDR3 contains 16 residues. The V gene lost 2 bases and the J gene lost 7 bases, with 18 bases spanning the gap. The CDR3 DNA reads as TGTGCCACCAGCAGAAGGCTCGACTCTAAAGGCCAGCCCCAGCATTTT. Its protein is CATSRRLDSKGQPQHF.

J is TRBJ1-5 and V is TRBV7-2; 7 nucleotides match TRBD1. V dropped 4 bases and J dropped 5; count of bases not matched to a gene: 14. The CDR3 extends over 17 amino acids. The germline gives CDR1 SGHTA, CDR2 FQGNSA. CDR3 DNA sequence: TGTGCCAGCAGCTGGCAGATTACAGGGGTCTCACATCAGCCCCAGCATTTT. It encodes CASSWQITGVSHQPQHF.

CDR3 nucleotide sequence: TGTGCCAGCAGCTTGGGGGAGGCCACTAGCACAGATACGCAGTATTTT. It codes for CASSLGEATSTDTQYF. V gene TRBV5-7 combines with J gene TRBJ2-3; D possibly corresponds to TRBD2 (6 bases). TRBV5-7 is recorded as an ORF, its role being uncertain. This CDR3 has 16 amino acids. Trimming cost V 0 bases and J 0 bases, with 11 bases left between them.

CDR3 sequence reads: CASSVAEGSGNTIYF. In DNA form, the CDR3 reads TGTGCCAGCAGCGTAGCAGAGGGCTCTGGAAACACCATATATTTT. The chain recombines TRBV9 with TRBJ1-3; no clear D. Germline-derived CDR1 and CDR2 are SGDLS and YYNGEE. V was shortened by 0 bases and J by 0 bases, with 7 bases between the two germline ends. The CDR3 is made up of 15 amino acids.

The genes are TRBV7-9 and TRBJ2-7; TRBD1 matches at 9 bases. The CDR3 covers 14 residues. J was trimmed by 6 bases and V by 5 bases; bases with no gene match: 8. Germline values: CDR1 SEHNR, CDR2 FQNEAQ (reference sequence). The CDR3 region has the DNA TGTGCCAGCAGCCCCGGGACAGGGACAGGCGAGCAGTACTTC. This translates into CASSPGTGTGEQYF.

The chain combines TRBV9 with TRBJ2-1, with 7 bases that match TRBD1. From germline, CDR1 is SGDLS and CDR2 YYNGEE. CDR3 length: 13 residues. With 2 bases clipped from V and 10 bases from J, the junction kept 6 bases outside the gene matches. CDR3 nucleotides: TGTGCCAGCAGCGTGACAGGGCGAGGGGAGCAGTTCTTC. This translates into CASSVTGRGEQFF.

The chain joins TRBV5-4 to TRBJ2-3; possible D gene TRBD1, 6 bases. The CDR3 has 15 amino acids. V lost 4 bases, J lost 0 bases, and 12 bases lay in between. Germline CDR1 reads SGHNT; CDR2 reads YYREEE (reference sequence). CDR3 loop: CASSVGGASTDTQYF. CDR3 bases: TGTGCCAGCAGCGTAGGGGGAGCTAGCACAGATACGCAGTATTTT.

This clone was found a few times. The chain uses TRBV4-1 and TRBJ1-4; no clear D. This CDR3 is 17 amino acids long. Germline-derived CDR1 and CDR2 are MGHRA and YSYEKL. The V and J ends lost 0 bases and 0 bases respectively, with 11 bases between them. The CDR3, as DNA: TGCGCCAGCAGCCAAGAACGGCGGGGTGCAACTAATGAAAAACTGTTTTTT. Translated: CASSQERRGATNEKLFF.

This rearrangement joins TRBV6-1 to TRBJ2-1; D is possibly TRBD1 (5 bases). Germline lookup yields CDR1 MNHNS and CDR2 SASEGT. V was cut by 4 bases and J by 8 bases, with 9 bases left in between. The CDR3 totals 12 residues. Here the CDR3 reads CASSAQGYEQFF. The CDR3 region has the DNA TGTGCCAGCAGTGCGCAGGGCTATGAGCAGTTCTTC.

The chain recombines TRBV7-2 with TRBJ2-1; 8 nucleotides line up with TRBD2. This CDR3 comprises 14 residues. Germline values: CDR1 SGHTA, CDR2 FQGNSA. Trimming cost V 5 bases and J 8 bases; bases outside gene matches: 8. The CDR3 DNA sequence: TGTGCCAGCAGCCCATGGACTAGCTCCCATGAGCAGTTCTTC. It is translated as CASSPWTSSHEQFF.

This clone was seen a single time. The J gene is TRBJ2-2, the V gene TRBV5-1, with D maybe TRBD2 (6 bases). CDR3 length: 17 residues. Germline V lookup: CDR1 SGHRS, CDR2 YFSETQ. The V end was cut by 1 base, the J end by 8 bases, with 21 bases between. The chain's CDR3 is CASSLNSPGTREGELFF. CDR3 DNA sequence: TGCGCCAGCAGCTTGAACTCCCCTGGGACTCGAGAGGGGGAGCTGTTTTTT. The full variable domain, completed using reference TRBV5-1 and TRBJ2-2, is KAGVTQTPRYLIKTRGQQVTLSCSPISGHRSVSWYQQTPGQGLQFLFEYFSETQRNKGNFPGRFSGRQFSNSRSEMNVSTLELGDSALYLCASSLNSPGTREGELFFGEGSRLTVL.

The CDR3 DNA reads as TGCAGCGTTGAAGGATGGCAGGGAGGGGGGAACACTGAAGCTTTCTTT. Translating it yields CSVEGWQGGGNTEAFF. This chain connects TRBV29-1 to TRBJ1-1, with D perhaps TRBD1 (6 bases). CDR1 is SQVTM and CDR2 is ANQGSEA in the germline V gene. The length of the CDR3 is 16 residues. V lost 1 base and J lost 1, with 16 bases in between. Drawing the rest from reference TRBV29-1 and TRBJ1-1, the complete variable domain is SAVISQKPSRDICQRGTSLTIQCQVDSQVTMMFWYRQQPGQSLTLIATANQGSEATYESGFVIDKFPISRPNLTFSTLTVSNMSPEDSSIYLCSVEGWQGGGNTEAFFGQGTRLTVV.

The J gene is TRBJ2-7, the V gene TRBV5-8; TRBD1 matches 9 bases. The V segment lost 4 bases and the J segment 2 bases; nucleotides outside the gene matches: 4. CDR1 SGHTS and CDR2 YDEGEE come from the germline V gene. The CDR3 totals 14 residues. The CDR3 DNA reads TGTGCCAGCAGCAAGGACAGGGGTGCCTACGAGCAGTACTTC. Translation gives CASSKDRGAYEQYF.